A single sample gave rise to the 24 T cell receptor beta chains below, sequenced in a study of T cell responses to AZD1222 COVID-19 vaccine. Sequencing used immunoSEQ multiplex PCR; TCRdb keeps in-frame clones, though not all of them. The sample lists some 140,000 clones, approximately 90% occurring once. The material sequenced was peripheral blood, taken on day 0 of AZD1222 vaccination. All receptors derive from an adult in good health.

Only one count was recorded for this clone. CDR3 coding DNA: TGTGCCAGCCGGAAGGACCGTATCACTGAAGCTTTCTTT. Its protein is CASRKDRITEAFF. The gene calls are TRBV2 and TRBJ1-1; no definite D call. The CDR3 totals 13 residues. CDR1 SNHLY and CDR2 FYNNEI come from the germline V gene. V was cut by 8 bases and J by 4 bases, with 14 bases left in between.

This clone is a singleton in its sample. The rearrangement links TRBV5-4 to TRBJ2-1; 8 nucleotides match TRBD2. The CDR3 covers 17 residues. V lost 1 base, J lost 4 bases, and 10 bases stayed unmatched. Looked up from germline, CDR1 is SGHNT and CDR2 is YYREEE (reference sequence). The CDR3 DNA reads TGTGCCAGCAGCTTGTGGCGGGGGGCGTCCCTATACAATGAGCAGTTCTTC. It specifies CASSLWRGASLYNEQFF.

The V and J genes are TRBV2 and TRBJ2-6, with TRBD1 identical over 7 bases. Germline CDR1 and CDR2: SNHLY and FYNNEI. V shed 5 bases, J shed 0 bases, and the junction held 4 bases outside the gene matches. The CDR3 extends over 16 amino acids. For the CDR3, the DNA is TGTGCCAGCAGTTGGGACAGAAGCTCTGGGGCCAACGTCCTGACTTTC. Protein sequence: CASSWDRSSGANVLTF.

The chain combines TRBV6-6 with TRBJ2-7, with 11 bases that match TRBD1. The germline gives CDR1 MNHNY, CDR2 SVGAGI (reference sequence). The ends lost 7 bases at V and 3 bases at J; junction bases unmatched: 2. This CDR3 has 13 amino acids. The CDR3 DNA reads TGTGCCAGCACCGGGACAGGGGGCTACGAGCAGTACTTC. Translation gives CASTGTGGYEQYF.

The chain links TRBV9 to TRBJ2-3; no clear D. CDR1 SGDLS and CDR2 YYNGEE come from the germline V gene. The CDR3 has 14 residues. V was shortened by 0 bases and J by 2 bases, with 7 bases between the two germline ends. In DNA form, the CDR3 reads TGTGCCAGCAGCGTAGGGAGTTTCACAGATACGCAGTATTTT. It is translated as CASSVGSFTDTQYF.

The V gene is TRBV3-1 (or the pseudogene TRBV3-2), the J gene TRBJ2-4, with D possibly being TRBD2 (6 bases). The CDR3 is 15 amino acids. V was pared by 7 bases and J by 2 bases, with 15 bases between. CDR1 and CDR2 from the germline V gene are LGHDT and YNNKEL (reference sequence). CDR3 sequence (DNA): TGTGCCAGCACCCCCGGAGGGCGGACCAAAAACATTCAGTACTTC. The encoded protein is CASTPGGRTKNIQYF.

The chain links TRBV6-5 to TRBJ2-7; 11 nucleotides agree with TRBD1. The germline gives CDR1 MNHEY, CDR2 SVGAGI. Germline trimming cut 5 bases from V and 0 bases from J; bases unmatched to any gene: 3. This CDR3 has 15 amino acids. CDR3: CASSPGQGVSYEQYF. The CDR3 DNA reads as TGTGCCAGCAGTCCGGGACAGGGGGTCTCCTACGAGCAGTACTTC.

CDR3 nucleotides: TGCGCCAGCAGCTCCAGACAGGGGGTAGCCTACGAGCAGTACTTC. Translated, it gives CASSSRQGVAYEQYF. The chain recombines TRBV5-1 with TRBJ2-7, with 9 nucleotides matching TRBD1. CDR1 and CDR2 (germline): SGHRS, YFSETQ. The CDR3 extends over 15 amino acids. J gave up 2 bases and V 3 bases, and 6 bases lay outside the gene matches.

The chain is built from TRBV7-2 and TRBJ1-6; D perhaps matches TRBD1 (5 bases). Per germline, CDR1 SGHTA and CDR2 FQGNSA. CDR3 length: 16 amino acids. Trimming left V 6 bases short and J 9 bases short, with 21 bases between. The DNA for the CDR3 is TGTGCCAGCAGTTCGACCTCATCAGGGTCTGGTTCACCCCTCCACTTT. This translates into CASSSTSSGSGSPLHF.

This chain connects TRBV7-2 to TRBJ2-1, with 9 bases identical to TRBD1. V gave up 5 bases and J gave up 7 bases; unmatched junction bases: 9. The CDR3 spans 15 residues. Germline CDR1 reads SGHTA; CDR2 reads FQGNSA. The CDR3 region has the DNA TGTGCCAGCAGCCCCCGTGGACAGGGGCTGAATGAGCAGTTCTTC. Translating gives CASSPRGQGLNEQFF. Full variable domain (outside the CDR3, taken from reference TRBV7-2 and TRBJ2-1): GAGVSQSPSNKVTEKGKDVELRCDPISGHTALYWYRQSLGQGLEFLIYFQGNSAPDKSGLPSDRFSAERTGGSVSTLTIQRTQQEDSAVYLCASSPRGQGLNEQFFGPGTRLTVL.

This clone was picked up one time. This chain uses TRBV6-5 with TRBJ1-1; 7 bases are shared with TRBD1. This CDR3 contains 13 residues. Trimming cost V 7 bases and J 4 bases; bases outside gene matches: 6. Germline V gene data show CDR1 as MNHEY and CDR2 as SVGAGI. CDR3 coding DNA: TGTGCCAGCACCTTCAACAGGGGCACTGAAGCTTTCTTT. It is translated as CASTFNRGTEAFF.

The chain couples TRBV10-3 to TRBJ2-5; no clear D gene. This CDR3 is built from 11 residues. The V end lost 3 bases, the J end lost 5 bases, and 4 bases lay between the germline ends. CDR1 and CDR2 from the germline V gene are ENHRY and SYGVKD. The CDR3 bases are TGTGCCATCAGTGAATCGGAGACCCAGTACTTC. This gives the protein CAISESETQYF.

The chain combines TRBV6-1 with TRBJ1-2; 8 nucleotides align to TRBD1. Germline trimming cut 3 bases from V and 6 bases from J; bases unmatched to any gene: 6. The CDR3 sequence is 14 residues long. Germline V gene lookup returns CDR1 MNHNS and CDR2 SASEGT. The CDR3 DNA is TGTGCCAGCAGTGAGAGGGGACAGGTTCATGGCTACACCTTC. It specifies CASSERGQVHGYTF.

This chain's CDR3 is CASSATGINQPQHF. As DNA, the CDR3 is TGTGCCAGCAGCGCAACAGGGATCAATCAGCCCCAGCATTTT. This chain links TRBV5-8 with TRBJ1-5, with a tentative D call TRBD1 (6 bases). Germline V gene data show CDR1 as SGHTS and CDR2 as YDEGEE. Trimming pared 4 bases from V and 3 bases from J, leaving 11 bases between. The CDR3 length is 14 residues.

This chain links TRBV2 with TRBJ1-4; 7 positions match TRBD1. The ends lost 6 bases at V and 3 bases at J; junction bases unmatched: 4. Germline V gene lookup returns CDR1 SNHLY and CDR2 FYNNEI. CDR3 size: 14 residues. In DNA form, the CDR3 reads TGTGCCAGCAGCGCAGGGGGGCCTAATGAAAAACTGTTTTTT. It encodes CASSAGGPNEKLFF.

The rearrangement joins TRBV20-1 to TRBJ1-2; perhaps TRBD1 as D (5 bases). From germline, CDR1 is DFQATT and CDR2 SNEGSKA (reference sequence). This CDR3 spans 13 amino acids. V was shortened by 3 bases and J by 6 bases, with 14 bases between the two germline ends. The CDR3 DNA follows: TGCAGTGCTAGTAGCAGGACATTTAATGGCTACACCTTC. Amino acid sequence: CSASSRTFNGYTF.

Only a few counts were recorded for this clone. In nucleotides, the CDR3 is TGTGCCAGCAGCCAGAGACAGGGCGCGGGGACTGAAGCTTTCTTT. Encoded protein: CASSQRQGAGTEAFF. This chain links TRBV9 with TRBJ1-1, with 7 nucleotides matching TRBD1. V lost 4 bases and J lost 5; bases outside the gene matches: 11. The germline V gene encodes CDR1 SGDLS and CDR2 YYNGEE. The CDR3 sequence is 15 residues long.

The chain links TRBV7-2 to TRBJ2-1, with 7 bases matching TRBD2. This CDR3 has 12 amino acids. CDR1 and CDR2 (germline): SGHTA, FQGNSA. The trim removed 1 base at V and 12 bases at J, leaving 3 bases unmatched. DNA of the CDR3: TGTGCCAGCAGCTTAGGTTTAGCGGGGCAGTTCTTC. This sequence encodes CASSLGLAGQFF. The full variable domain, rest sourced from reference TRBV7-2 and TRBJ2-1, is GAGVSQSPSNKVTEKGKDVELRCDPISGHTALYWYRQSLGQGLEFLIYFQGNSAPDKSGLPSDRFSAERTGGSVSTLTIQRTQQEDSAVYLCASSLGLAGQFFGPGTRLTVL.

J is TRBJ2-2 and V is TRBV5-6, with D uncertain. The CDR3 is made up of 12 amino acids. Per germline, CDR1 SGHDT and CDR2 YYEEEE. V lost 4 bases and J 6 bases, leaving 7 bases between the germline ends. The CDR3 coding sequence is TGTGCCAGCAGCCCCCTCTCCGGGGAGCTGTTTTTT. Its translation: CASSPLSGELFF.

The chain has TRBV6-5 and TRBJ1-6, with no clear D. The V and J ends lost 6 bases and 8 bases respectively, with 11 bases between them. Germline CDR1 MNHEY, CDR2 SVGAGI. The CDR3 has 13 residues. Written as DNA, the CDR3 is TGTGCCAGCAGCCCACCCGGGGATTCACCCCTCCACTTT. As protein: CASSPPGDSPLHF.

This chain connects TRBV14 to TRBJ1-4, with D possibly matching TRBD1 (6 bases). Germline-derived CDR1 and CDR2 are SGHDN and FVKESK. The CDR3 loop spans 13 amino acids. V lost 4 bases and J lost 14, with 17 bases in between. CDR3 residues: CASSLTLQGKLFF. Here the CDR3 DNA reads TGTGCCAGCAGCCTAACTCTACAGGGAAAGCTGTTTTTT.

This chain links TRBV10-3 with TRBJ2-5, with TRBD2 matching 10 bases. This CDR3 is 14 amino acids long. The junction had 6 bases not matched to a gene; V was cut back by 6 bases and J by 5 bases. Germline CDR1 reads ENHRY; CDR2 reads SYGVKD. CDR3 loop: CAIRTSGARETQYF. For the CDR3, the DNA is TGTGCCATCAGAACTAGCGGGGCACGGGAGACCCAGTACTTC.

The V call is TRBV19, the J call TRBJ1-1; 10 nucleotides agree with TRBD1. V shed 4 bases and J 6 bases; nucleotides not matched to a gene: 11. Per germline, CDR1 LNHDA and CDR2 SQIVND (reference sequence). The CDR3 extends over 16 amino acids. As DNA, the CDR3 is TGTGCCAGTAGTACTACCGGGACAGGGGTCTACGCTGAAGCTTTCTTT. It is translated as CASSTTGTGVYAEAFF.

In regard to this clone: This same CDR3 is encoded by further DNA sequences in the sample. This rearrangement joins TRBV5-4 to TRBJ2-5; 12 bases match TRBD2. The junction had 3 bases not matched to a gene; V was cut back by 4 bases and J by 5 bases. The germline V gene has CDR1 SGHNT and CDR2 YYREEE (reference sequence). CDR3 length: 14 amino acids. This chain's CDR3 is CASSPGLAGETQYF. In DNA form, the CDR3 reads TGTGCCAGCAGCCCCGGACTAGCGGGGGAGACCCAGTACTTC.